These 25 T cell receptor beta chains were sequenced from one sample in a study of regulatory T cells in long-lasting Graves disease. Described time point: persistent/refractory GD, antithyroid drugs over 5 years with positive TRAb. Preparation of the TCR library used RNA extracted from PBMCs. According to the study, TCR beta libraries were built with iRepertoire HTBI primers and CDR3-region Arm-PCR. A single record per CDR3 protein comes from TCRdb applying MiXCR to the multiplex PCR reads. The sample lists about 660,000 distinct CDR3 sequences; about 30% were seen once. Sequencing used peripheral blood mononuclear cells (PBMCs), obtained when the disease was refractory, from a patient treated with antithyroid drugs. The origin of the receptors is a female donor with Graves disease.

This clonotype was counted many times. The genes are TRBV14 and TRBJ2-7; D is unresolved. Trimming cost V 0 bases and J 0 bases, with 12 bases left between them. The CDR3 contains 16 residues. From germline, CDR1 is SGHDN and CDR2 FVKESK. The CDR3 DNA sequence: TGTGCCAGCAGCCAAGATATGAGCAGCCTCTCCTACGAGCAGTACTTC. Amino acids: CASSQDMSSLSYEQYF.

This clonotype was seen ten or more times. The V gene is TRBV12-3 or TRBV12-4, the J gene TRBJ2-7, with D perhaps being TRBD1 or TRBD2 (6 bases each). The CDR3 extends over 16 amino acids. V lost 6 bases and J 0 bases, leaving 18 bases between the germline ends. The CDR3: CASSRGTSITSYEQYF. CDR3 bases: TGTGCCAGCAGCCGCGGGACATCGATTACCTCCTACGAGCAGTACTTC.

This clonotype has at least ten counts. The genes are TRBV24-1 and TRBJ2-5, with D possibly TRBD2 on 5 matching bases. This CDR3 comprises 15 residues. Germline assignment: CDR1 KGHDR and CDR2 SFDVKD. Trimming left V 2 bases short and J 0 bases short, with 9 bases between. CDR3 region: CATSDSGGYQETQYF. The CDR3 bases are TGTGCCACCAGTGATTCAGGAGGATACCAAGAGACCCAGTACTTC.

This clonotype was counted at least ten times. The chain joins TRBV12-3 or TRBV12-4 to TRBJ1-1; TRBD1 aligns across 7 bases. This CDR3 comprises 15 residues. The J segment lost 1 base and the V segment lost 3 bases, leaving 5 bases of the junction unmatched. The CDR3 region has the DNA TGTGCCAGCAGTTTGAAGGGGGCGACGAACACTGAAGCTTTCTTT. This gives the protein CASSLKGATNTEAFF.

This clonotype was detected only a few times. V is TRBV27 and J is TRBJ1-5; a possible D gene is TRBD1 (5 bases). Trimming stripped 8 bases from V and 7 bases from J, with 18 bases between. The V gene's germline CDR1 is MNHEY and CDR2 SMNVEV (reference sequence). This CDR3 is built from 14 residues. The CDR3 sequence is CASRGGSVGQPQHF. The CDR3 coding sequence is TGTGCCAGCCGGGGGGGGTCAGTTGGACAGCCCCAGCATTTT.

This clonotype was recorded at least ten times. V and J are TRBV11-1 and TRBJ1-1; D uncertain. V lost 5 bases, J lost 0 bases, and 7 bases lay in between. Germline assignment: CDR1 SGHAT and CDR2 FQDESV (reference sequence). The length of the CDR3 is 13 residues. The CDR3 is CASSVKLNTEAFF. In nucleotides, the CDR3 is TGTGCCAGCAGCGTTAAGCTGAACACTGAAGCTTTCTTT.

The chain joins TRBV9 to TRBJ1-1, with 9 positions matching TRBD1. Germline V gene sequence: CDR1 SGDLS, CDR2 YYNGEE. V shed 3 bases and J 7 bases; nucleotides not matched to a gene: 4. The length of the CDR3 is 13 residues. In DNA, the CDR3 is TGTGCCAGCAGCGCGGGGACAGGGCTTGAAGCTTTCTTT. The encoded protein is CASSAGTGLEAFF.

The genes are TRBV7-9 and TRBJ1-4; tentative D call: TRBD1 (5 bases). Deletions cut 7 bases from V and 5 bases from J, with 11 bases between. This CDR3 spans 13 amino acids. The germline V gene has CDR1 SEHNR and CDR2 FQNEAQ (reference sequence). The CDR3 sequence is CASTDGGNEKLFF. CDR3 DNA sequence: TGTGCCAGCACCGACGGGGGAAATGAAAAACTGTTTTTT.

This chain links TRBV11-2 with TRBJ2-7; 7 nucleotides match TRBD2. The CDR3 is 15 amino acids. V dropped 5 bases and J dropped 3; count of bases not matched to a gene: 10. Germline V gene data show CDR1 as SGHAT and CDR2 as FQNNGV. In nucleotides, the CDR3 is TGTGCCAGCAGCGCTACAGGACTAGTGGTCTACGAGCAGTACTTC. Protein sequence: CASSATGLVVYEQYF.

This clonotype is a singleton in its sample. The junction and the germline gene differ at one end; a read error may be behind it. The CDR3 nucleotides are TGTGCCAGCAGTGAAATAAAGGGATTGAACACCGAGGAGCTGTTTTTT. Translated, it gives CASSEIKGLNTEELFF. The chain links TRBV6-1 to TRBJ2-2; D not certain. There are 16 residues in the CDR3. Germline-derived CDR1 and CDR2 are MNHNS and SASEGT.

The chain links TRBV19 to TRBJ1-5; possible D gene TRBD1, 6 bases. CDR3 size: 18 residues. Germline-derived CDR1 and CDR2 are LNHDA and SQIVND (reference sequence). V was shortened by 1 base and J by 3 bases, with 19 bases between the two germline ends. The CDR3 sequence: CASSIGPWRAGANQPQHF. The CDR3 DNA reads TGTGCCAGTAGTATAGGGCCCTGGAGGGCAGGGGCCAATCAGCCCCAGCATTTT.

The sample holds many counts of this clonotype. The V and J genes are TRBV2 and TRBJ2-5; TRBD2 is a possible D gene (5 bases). This CDR3 has 14 amino acids. Germline lookup yields CDR1 SNHLY and CDR2 FYNNEI. V was trimmed by 4 bases and J by 5 bases, leaving 14 bases between them. CDR3 sequence (DNA): TGTGCCAGCAGTGTTCTCGGGATGGGGGAGACCCAGTACTTC. Translating gives CASSVLGMGETQYF.

To note about this clonotype: It may be a read error: a sequence one base away is much more abundant. The chain links TRBV12-3 or TRBV12-4 to TRBJ2-7; tentative D call: TRBD2 (6 bases). The V end lost 3 bases, the J end lost 2 bases, and 11 bases lay between the germline ends. The CDR3 extends over 14 amino acids. CDR3 nucleotides: TGTGCCAGCAGTTTTGGTGCGGGAACCTACGAGCAGTACTTC. It is translated as CASSFGAGTYEQYF.

This clonotype turned up a few times. The J gene is TRBJ2-7, the V gene TRBV19; 7 bases fit TRBD2. The CDR3 runs 14 residues. Trimming took 5 bases from V and 2 from J; bases not matched to a gene: 6. Germline values: CDR1 LNHDA, CDR2 SQIVND (reference sequence). The CDR3 DNA sequence: TGTGCCAGTAGTGTTTCTAGCGGTGCCTACGAGCAGTACTTC. This encodes CASSVSSGAYEQYF.

This clonotype was seen at least ten times. An end of the junction does not agree with germline; a read error may underlie this. The rearrangement joins TRBV2 to TRBJ2-4; D gene ambiguous. This CDR3 has 10 amino acids. Germline V gene data show CDR1 as SNHLY and CDR2 as FYNNEI. CDR3 sequence: CASSSFRLRF. The CDR3 bases are TGTGCCAGCAGCTCTTTTAGATTGAGGTTC.

This clonotype is a singleton in its sample. The chain is built from TRBV12-3 or TRBV12-4 and TRBJ2-2, with 10 nucleotides matching TRBD1. The CDR3 has 16 amino acids. V was pared by 5 bases and J by 7 bases, with 10 bases of the junction left unmatched. The CDR3 bases are TGTGCCAGCAGTCGACAGGACAGGGGGTTTAACGGGGAGCTGTTTTTT. This codes for CASSRQDRGFNGELFF.

This chain connects TRBV28 to TRBJ2-7; 9 bases are shared with TRBD1. J was trimmed by 6 bases and V by 5 bases; bases with no gene match: 11. CDR1 MDHEN and CDR2 SYDVKM come from the germline V gene. CDR3 length equals 15 residues. This CDR3 reads CASSRDLTGGSEQYF. The DNA for the CDR3 is TGTGCCAGCAGTAGGGATCTTACAGGGGGCAGCGAGCAGTACTTC.

This clonotype is a singleton in its sample. The chain uses TRBV20-1 and TRBJ2-7; TRBD2 matches at 8 bases. The J segment lost 7 bases and the V segment lost 1 base, leaving 12 bases of the junction unmatched. Germline V gene lookup returns CDR1 DFQATT and CDR2 SNEGSKA (reference sequence). The CDR3 loop spans 15 amino acids. CDR3 region: CSARGRRSGRGEQYF. CDR3 DNA sequence: TGCAGTGCTAGAGGGCGGCGGAGCGGGAGAGGGGAGCAGTACTTC.

The chain recombines TRBV12-5 with TRBJ2-5; D assignment may be TRBD1 or TRBD2 (5 bases each). This CDR3 is 16 amino acids long. The germline V gene has CDR1 LGHNT and CDR2 FRNRAP. Trimming took 1 base from V and 5 from J, leaving 17 bases between them. CDR3 sequence reads: CASGLEVGPREETQYF. The CDR3 nucleotides are TGTGCTAGTGGTTTGGAGGTGGGACCAAGAGAGGAGACCCAGTACTTC.

The chain combines TRBV30 with TRBJ1-2; unclear D gene. Germline values: CDR1 GTSNPN, CDR2 SVGIG (reference sequence). This CDR3 contains 11 residues. V was shortened by 3 bases and J by 7 bases, with 9 bases between the two germline ends. CDR3 in amino acids: CAWRPLAGYTF. DNA of the CDR3: TGTGCCTGGAGACCCTTGGCTGGCTACACCTTC.

The table lists this clonotype with a few counts. This chain joins TRBV20-1 and TRBJ2-5, with 7 bases lining up with TRBD2. Losses at the gene ends were 0 bases for V and 9 bases for J; bases not matched to a gene: 16. This CDR3 has 16 amino acids. Per the germline V gene, CDR1 is DFQATT and CDR2 is SNEGSKA (reference sequence). Here the CDR3 DNA reads TGCAGTGCTAGAGATCTGCCTAGCGGCCTCAGTGGGCCCCAGTACTTC. As protein: CSARDLPSGLSGPQYF.

This clonotype was observed a handful of times. CDR3 in amino acids: CASTLKGEQYF. CDR3 nucleotide sequence: TGTGCCAGCACCCTTAAGGGTGAGCAGTACTTC. The chain has TRBV2 and TRBJ2-7; D is undetermined. CDR1 and CDR2 from the germline V gene are SNHLY and FYNNEI. Trimming cost V 7 bases and J 7 bases, with 11 bases left between them. CDR3 length equals 11 residues.

This clonotype was counted only a few times. The chain carries TRBV28 and TRBJ1-1, with D possibly being TRBD1 (6 bases). This CDR3 spans 14 amino acids. CDR1 MDHEN and CDR2 SYDVKM come from the germline V gene. Trimming cost V 6 bases and J 4 bases, with 15 bases left between them. CDR3 residues: CASSEGRGTTEAFF. The CDR3 bases are TGTGCCAGCAGCGAGGGGAGGGGGACCACTGAAGCTTTCTTT.

A few counts support this clonotype. The V and J genes are TRBV5-1 and TRBJ1-1; D not certain. The CDR3 extends over 15 amino acids. Per the germline V gene, CDR1 is SGHRS and CDR2 is YFSETQ. The ends were cut back, 1 base at V and 6 bases at J, with 16 bases in the middle. The CDR3 spells CASSLMASRKAEAFF. The CDR3 DNA reads TGCGCCAGCAGCTTGATGGCCTCTAGGAAGGCTGAAGCTTTCTTT.

This chain joins TRBV6-1 and TRBJ2-4; D gene unclear. CDR1 MNHNS and CDR2 SASEGT come from the germline V gene. The CDR3 length is 15 residues. Trimming pared 4 bases from V and 3 bases from J, leaving 13 bases between. In DNA, the CDR3 is TGTGCCAGCAGTGCTACACCCTGGGACAAAAACATTCAGTACTTC. It is translated as CASSATPWDKNIQYF.